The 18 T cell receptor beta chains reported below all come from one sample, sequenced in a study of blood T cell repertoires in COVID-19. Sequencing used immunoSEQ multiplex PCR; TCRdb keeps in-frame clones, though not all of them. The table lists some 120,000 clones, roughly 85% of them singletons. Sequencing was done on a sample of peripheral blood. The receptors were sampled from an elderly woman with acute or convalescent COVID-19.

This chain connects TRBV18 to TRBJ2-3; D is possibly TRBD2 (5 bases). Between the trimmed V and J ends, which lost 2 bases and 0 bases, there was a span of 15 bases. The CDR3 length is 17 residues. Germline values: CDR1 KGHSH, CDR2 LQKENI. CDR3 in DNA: TGTGCCAGCTCACCAGCTCCGGTGGGCGGGAGCACAGATACGCAGTATTTT. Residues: CASSPAPVGGSTDTQYF.

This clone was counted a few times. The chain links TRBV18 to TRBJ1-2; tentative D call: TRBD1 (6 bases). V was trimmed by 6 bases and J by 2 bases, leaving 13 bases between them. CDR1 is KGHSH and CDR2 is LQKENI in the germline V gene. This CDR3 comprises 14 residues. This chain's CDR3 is CASSTGTTNYGYTF. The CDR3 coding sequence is TGTGCCAGCTCGACCGGGACAACAAACTATGGCTACACCTTC.

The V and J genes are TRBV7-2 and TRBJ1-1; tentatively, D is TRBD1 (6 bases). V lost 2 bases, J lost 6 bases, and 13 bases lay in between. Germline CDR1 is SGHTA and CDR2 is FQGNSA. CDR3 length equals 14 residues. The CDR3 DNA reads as TGTGCCAGCAGCTTATTGGGGGCGGCTTCTGAAGCTTTCTTT. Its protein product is CASSLLGAASEAFF.

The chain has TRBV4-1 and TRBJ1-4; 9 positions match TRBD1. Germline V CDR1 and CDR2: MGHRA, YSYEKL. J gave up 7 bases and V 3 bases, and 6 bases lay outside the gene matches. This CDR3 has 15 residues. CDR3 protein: CASSHEGQGIEKLFF. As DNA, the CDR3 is TGCGCCAGCAGCCATGAAGGACAGGGGATTGAAAAACTGTTTTTT.

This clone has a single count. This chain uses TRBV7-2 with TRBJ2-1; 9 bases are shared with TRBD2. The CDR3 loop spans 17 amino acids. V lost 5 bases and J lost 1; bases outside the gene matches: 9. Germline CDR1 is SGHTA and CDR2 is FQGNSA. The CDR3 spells CASSLSAGGLSYNEQFF. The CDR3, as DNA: TGTGCCAGCAGCCTGTCAGCGGGGGGCCTATCCTACAATGAGCAGTTCTTC.

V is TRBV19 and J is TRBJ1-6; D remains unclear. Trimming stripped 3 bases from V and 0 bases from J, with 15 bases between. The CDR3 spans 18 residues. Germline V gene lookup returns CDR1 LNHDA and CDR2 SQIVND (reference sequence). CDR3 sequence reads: CASSIESARSSYNSPLHF. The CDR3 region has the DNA TGTGCCAGTAGTATTGAGAGTGCCCGGAGCTCCTATAATTCACCCCTCCACTTT. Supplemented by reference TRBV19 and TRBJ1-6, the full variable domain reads DGGITQSPKYLFRKEGQNVTLSCEQNLNHDAMYWYRQDPGQGLRLIYYSQIVNDFQKGDIAEGYSVSREKKESFPLTVTSAQKNPTAFYLCASSIESARSSYNSPLHFGNGTRLTVT.

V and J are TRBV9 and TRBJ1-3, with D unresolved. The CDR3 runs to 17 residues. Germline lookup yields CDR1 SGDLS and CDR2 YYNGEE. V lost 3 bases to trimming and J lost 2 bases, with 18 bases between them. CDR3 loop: CASSDFAGGLAGNTIYF. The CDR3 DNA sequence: TGTGCCAGCAGCGACTTCGCAGGCGGGTTAGCTGGAAACACCATATATTTT.

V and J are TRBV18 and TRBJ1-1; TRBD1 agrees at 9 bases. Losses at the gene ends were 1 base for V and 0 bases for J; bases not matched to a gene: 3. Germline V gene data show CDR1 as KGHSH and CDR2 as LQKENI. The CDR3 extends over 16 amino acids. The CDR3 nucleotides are TGTGCCAGCTCACCACGGACAGGGGACATGAACACTGAAGCTTTCTTT. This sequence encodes CASSPRTGDMNTEAFF.

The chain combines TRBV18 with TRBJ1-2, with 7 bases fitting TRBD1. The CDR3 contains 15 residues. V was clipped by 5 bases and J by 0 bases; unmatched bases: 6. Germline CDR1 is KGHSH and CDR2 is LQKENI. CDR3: CASSKGQTPNYGYTF. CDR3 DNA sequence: TGTGCCAGCTCAAAGGGACAGACCCCTAACTATGGCTACACCTTC.

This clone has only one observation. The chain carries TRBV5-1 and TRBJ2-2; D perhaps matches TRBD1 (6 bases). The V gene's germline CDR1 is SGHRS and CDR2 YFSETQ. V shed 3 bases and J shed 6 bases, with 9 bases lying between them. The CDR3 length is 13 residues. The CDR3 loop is CASSYGTSGELFF. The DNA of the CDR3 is TGCGCCAGCAGCTACGGGACATCCGGGGAGCTGTTTTTT.

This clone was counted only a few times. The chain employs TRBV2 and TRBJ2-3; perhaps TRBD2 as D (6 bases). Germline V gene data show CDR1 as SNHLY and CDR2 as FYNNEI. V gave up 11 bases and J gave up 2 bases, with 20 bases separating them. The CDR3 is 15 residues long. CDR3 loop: CASHLRAGTTDTQYF. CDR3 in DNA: TGTGCCTCCCACCTGAGGGCGGGGACCACAGATACGCAGTATTTT.

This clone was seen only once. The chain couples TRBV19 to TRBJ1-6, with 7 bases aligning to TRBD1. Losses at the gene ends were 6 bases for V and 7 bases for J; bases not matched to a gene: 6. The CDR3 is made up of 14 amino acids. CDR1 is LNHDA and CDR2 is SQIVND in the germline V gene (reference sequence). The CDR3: CASSRVRGNSPLHF. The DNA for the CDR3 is TGTGCCAGTAGCCGGGTCAGGGGGAATTCACCCCTCCACTTT.

This chain's CDR3 is CASSQDRGNYGYTF. In nucleotides, the CDR3 is TGTGCCAGCAGCCAAGACCGGGGAAACTATGGCTACACCTTC. The chain combines TRBV3-1 (or the pseudogene TRBV3-2) with TRBJ1-2; D unresolved. CDR1 is LGHDT, CDR2 YNNKEL, per germline (reference sequence). Trimming shortened V by 0 bases and J by 2 bases, and 7 bases separated the two germline ends. The CDR3 totals 14 residues.

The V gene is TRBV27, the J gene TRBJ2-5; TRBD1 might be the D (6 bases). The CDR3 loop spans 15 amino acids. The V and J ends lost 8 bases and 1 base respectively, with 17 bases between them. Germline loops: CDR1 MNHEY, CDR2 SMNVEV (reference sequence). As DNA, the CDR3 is TGTGCCAGCCAAACGACAGGAGGCCTCCAAGAGACCCAGTACTTC. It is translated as CASQTTGGLQETQYF.

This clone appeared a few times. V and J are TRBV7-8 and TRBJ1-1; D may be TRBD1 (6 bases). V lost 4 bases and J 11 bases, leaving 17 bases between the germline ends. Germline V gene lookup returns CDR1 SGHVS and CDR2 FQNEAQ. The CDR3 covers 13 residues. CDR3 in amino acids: CASSSYQRQGAFF. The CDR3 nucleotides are TGTGCCAGCAGCTCGTACCAGCGCCAGGGGGCTTTCTTT.

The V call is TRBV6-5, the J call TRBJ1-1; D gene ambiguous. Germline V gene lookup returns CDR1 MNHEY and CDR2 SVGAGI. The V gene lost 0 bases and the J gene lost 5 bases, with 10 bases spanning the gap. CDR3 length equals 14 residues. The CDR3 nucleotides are TGTGCCAGCAGTTACTCGATATCCAGGACTGAAGCTTTCTTT. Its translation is CASSYSISRTEAFF.

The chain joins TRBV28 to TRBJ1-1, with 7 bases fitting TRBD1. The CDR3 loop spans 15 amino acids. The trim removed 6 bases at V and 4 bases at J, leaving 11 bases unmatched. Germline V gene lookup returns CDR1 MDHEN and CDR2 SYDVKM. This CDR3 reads CASRPYRGGSTEAFF. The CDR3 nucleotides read TGTGCCAGCAGACCTTACAGGGGAGGTAGCACTGAAGCTTTCTTT.

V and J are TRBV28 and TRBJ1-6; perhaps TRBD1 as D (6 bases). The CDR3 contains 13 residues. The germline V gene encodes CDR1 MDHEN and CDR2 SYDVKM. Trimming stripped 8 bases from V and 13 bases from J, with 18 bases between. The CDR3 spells CASWWGGPLPLHF. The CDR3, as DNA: TGTGCCAGCTGGTGGGGGGGCCCCCTGCCCCTCCACTTT.